This TCR beta chain stems from a study of T cells after yellow fever vaccination. Study as a whole: Low-cell-number fractions were prepared with SMART-Seq v4 Ultra Low Input. Study results and caveats: A weaker but faster secondary response was observed, peaking on day 5 versus 15. Most primary-vaccination clones recurred post-booster (nearly 98% CD4, 88% CD8).

At least ten counts were recorded for this clonotype. The antigen remains undetermined. Unmatched junction bases numbered 4, after V lost 5 bases and J lost 0 bases. Germline V gene data show CDR1 as SGHTA and CDR2 as FQGNSA. The CDR3 has 15 residues. 5'RACE template switching added a universal primer site and UMIs to TCR cDNA. TCRdb used MiXCR to reprocess the 5' RACE reads, holding one entry per CDR3 protein. The sample contains about 120,000 distinct CDR3 sequences, 6.5% to 9% of which appear only once. This receptor was obtained from a young man who received the YFV17D yellow fever vaccine. The rearrangement links TRBV7-2 to TRBJ2-1; TRBD2 matches at 7 bases. The source was CD4+ T cells sorted from PBMCs, collected about 41 days after the first yellow fever vaccination. CDR3 nucleotide sequence: TGTGCCAGCAGCAATTCGGGGGGCTCCTACAATGAGCAGTTCTTC. This codes for CASSNSGGSYNEQFF.